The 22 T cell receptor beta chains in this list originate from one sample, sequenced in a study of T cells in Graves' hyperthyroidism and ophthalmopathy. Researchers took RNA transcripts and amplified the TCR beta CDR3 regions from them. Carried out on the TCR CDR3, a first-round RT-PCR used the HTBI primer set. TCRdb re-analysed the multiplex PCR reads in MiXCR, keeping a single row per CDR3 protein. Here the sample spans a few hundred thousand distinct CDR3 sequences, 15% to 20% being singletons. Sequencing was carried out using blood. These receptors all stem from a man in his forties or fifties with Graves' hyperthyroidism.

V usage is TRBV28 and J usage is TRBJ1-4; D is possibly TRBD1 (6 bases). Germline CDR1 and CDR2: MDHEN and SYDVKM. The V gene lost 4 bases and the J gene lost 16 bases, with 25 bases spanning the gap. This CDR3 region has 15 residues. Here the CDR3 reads CASSSIRGTNERPFF. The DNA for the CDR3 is TGTGCCAGCAGTTCCATCAGGGGCACTAATGAAAGACCGTTTTTT.

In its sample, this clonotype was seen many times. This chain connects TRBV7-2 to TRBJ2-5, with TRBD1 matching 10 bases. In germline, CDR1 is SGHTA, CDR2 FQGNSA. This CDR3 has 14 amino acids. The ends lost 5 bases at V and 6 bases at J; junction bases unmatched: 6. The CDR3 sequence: CASSLGQGGKTQYF. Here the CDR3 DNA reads TGTGCCAGCAGCCTCGGACAGGGGGGCAAGACCCAGTACTTC.

In DNA, the CDR3 is TGTGCCAGCAGCCGAGGGGCGGGGGGGCCTTACAATGAGCAGTTCTTC. This sequence encodes CASSRGAGGPYNEQFF. This rearrangement joins TRBV5-6 to TRBJ2-1; 9 nucleotides agree with TRBD2. The germline V gene encodes CDR1 SGHDT and CDR2 YYEEEE. With 4 bases clipped from V and 4 bases from J, the junction kept 9 bases outside the gene matches. This CDR3 contains 16 residues. The full variable domain, in which reference TRBV5-6 and TRBJ2-1 provide the parts outside the CDR3, is DAGVTQSPTHLIKTRGQQVTLRCSPKSGHDTVSWYQQALGQGPQFIFQYYEEEERQRGNFPDRFSGHQFPNYSSELNVNALLLGDSALYLCASSRGAGGPYNEQFFGPGTRLTVL.

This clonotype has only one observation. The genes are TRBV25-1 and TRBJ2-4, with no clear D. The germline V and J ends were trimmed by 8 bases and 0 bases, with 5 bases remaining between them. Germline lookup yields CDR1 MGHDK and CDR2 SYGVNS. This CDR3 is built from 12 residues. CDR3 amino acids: CASPTAKNIQYF. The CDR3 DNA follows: TGTGCCAGCCCGACAGCCAAAAACATTCAGTACTTC.

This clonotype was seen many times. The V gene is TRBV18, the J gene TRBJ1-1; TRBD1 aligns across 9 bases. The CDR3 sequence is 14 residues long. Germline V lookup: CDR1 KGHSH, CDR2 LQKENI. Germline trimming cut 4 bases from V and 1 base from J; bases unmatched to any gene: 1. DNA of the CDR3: TGTGCCAGCTCACAGGGACAGGGGAACACTGAAGCTTTCTTT. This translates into CASSQGQGNTEAFF. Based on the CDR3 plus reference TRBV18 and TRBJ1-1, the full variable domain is NAGVMQNPRHLVRRRGQEARLRCSPMKGHSHVYWYRQLPEEGLKFMVYLQKENIIDESGMPKERFSAEFPKEGPSILRIQQVVRGDSAAYFCASSQGQGNTEAFFGQGTRLTVV.

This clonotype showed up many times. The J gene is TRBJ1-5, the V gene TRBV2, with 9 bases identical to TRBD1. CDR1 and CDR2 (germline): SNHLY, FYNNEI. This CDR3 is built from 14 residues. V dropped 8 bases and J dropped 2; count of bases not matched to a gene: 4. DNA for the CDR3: TGTGCCAGCGGGGACAGGGTCGGCAATCAGCCCCAGCATTTT. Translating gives CASGDRVGNQPQHF.

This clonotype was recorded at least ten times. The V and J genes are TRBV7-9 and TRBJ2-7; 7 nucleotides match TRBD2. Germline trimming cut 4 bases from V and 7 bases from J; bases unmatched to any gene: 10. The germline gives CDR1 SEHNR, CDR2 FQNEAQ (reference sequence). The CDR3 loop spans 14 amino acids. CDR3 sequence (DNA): TGTGCCAGCAGCTCCTGGGGGGGGACCGCTGAGCAGTACTTC. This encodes CASSSWGGTAEQYF.

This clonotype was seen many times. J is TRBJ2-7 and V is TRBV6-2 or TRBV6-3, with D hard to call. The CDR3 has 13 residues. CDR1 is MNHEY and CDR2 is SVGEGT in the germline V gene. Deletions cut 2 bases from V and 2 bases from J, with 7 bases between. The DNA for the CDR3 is TGTGCCAGCAGTTACAATCCAGCCTACGAGCAGTACTTC. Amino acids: CASSYNPAYEQYF.

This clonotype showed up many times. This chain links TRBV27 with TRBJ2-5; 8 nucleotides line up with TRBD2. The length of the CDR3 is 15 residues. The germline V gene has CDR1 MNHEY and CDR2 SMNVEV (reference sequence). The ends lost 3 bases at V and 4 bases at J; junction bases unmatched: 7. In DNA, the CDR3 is TGTGCCAGCAGTTTCTACGGGGGGGCCGGAGAGACCCAGTACTTC. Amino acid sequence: CASSFYGGAGETQYF.

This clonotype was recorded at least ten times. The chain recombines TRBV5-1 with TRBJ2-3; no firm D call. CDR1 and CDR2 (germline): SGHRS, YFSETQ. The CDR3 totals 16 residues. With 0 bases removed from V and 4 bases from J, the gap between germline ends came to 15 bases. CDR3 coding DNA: TGCGCCAGCAGCTTGGCCTGGCAACCAGGAGCAGATACGCAGTATTTT. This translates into CASSLAWQPGADTQYF.

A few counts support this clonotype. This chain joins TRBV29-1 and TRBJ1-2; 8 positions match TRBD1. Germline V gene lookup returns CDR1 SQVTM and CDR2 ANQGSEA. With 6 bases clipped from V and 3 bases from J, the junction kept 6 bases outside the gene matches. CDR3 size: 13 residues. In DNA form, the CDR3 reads TGCAGCGTGCAGGGGGCTTTTTACTATGGCTACACCTTC. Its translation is CSVQGAFYYGYTF. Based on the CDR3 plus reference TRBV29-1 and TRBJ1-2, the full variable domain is SAVISQKPSRDICQRGTSLTIQCQVDSQVTMMFWYRQQPGQSLTLIATANQGSEATYESGFVIDKFPISRPNLTFSTLTVSNMSPEDSSIYLCSVQGAFYYGYTFGSGTRLTVV.

The CDR3 coding sequence is TGCGCCAGCAGCCAAATCGACATGGGGTGGGTGAACACTGAAGCTTTCTTT. Its translation is CASSQIDMGWVNTEAFF. The genes are TRBV4-1 and TRBJ1-1, with unresolved D. CDR3 length: 17 amino acids. Germline loops: CDR1 MGHRA, CDR2 YSYEKL. The V gene lost 2 bases and the J gene lost 0 bases, with 16 bases spanning the gap.

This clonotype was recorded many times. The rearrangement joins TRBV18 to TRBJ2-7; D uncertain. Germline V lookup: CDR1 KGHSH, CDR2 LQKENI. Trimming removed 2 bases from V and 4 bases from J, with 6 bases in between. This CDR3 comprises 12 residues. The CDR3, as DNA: TGTGCCAGCTCACCAACAAAGTACGAGCAGTACTTC. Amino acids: CASSPTKYEQYF.

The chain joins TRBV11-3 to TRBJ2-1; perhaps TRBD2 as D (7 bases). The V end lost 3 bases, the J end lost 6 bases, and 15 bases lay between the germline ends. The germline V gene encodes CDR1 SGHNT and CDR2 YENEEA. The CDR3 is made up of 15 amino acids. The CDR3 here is CASSFSRGGFNEQFF. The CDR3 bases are TGTGCCAGCAGCTTCAGTAGGGGGGGGTTCAATGAGCAGTTCTTC. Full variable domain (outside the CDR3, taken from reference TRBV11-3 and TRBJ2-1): EAGVVQSPRYKIIEKKQPVAFWCNPISGHNTLYWYLQNLGQGPELLIRYENEEAVDDSQLPKDRFSAERLKGVDSTLKIQPAELGDSAVYLCASSFSRGGFNEQFFGPGTRLTVL.

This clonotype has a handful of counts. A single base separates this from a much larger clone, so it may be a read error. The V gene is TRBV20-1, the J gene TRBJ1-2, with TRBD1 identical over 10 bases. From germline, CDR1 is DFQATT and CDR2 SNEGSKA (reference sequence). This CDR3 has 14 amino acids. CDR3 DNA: TGCAGTGCTAGCCTTGGGACAGGGGAATATGTCTACACCTTC. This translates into CSASLGTGEYVYTF.

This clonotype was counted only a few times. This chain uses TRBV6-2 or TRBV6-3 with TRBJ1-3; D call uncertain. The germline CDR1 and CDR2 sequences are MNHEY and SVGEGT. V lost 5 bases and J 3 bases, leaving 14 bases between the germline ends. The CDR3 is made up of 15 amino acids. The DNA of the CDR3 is TGTGCCAGCAGTCGCTCCCGGACCAGTGGAAACACCATATATTTT. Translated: CASSRSRTSGNTIYF.

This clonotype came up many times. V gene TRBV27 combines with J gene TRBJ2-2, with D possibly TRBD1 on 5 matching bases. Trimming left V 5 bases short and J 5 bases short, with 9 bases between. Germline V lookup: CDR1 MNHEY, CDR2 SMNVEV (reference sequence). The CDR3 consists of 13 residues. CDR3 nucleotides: TGTGCCAGCAGTGCGACAGTTACCGGGGAGCTGTTTTTT. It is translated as CASSATVTGELFF.

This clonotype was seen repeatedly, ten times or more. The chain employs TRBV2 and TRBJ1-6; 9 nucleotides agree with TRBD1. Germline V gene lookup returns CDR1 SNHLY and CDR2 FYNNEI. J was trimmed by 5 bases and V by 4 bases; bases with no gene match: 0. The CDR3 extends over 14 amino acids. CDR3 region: CASSGQGDNSPLHF. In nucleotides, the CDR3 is TGTGCCAGCAGTGGACAGGGGGATAATTCACCCCTCCACTTT.

In nucleotides, the CDR3 is TGTGCCAGCAGGCAGGGGGGGGCCCCAGAGACCCAGTACTTC. This sequence encodes CASRQGGAPETQYF. The chain uses TRBV7-2 and TRBJ2-5; D possibly uses TRBD1 or TRBD2 (7 bases each). There are 14 residues in the CDR3. Per germline, CDR1 SGHTA and CDR2 FQGNSA. V lost 6 bases, J lost 4 bases, and 15 bases lay in between.

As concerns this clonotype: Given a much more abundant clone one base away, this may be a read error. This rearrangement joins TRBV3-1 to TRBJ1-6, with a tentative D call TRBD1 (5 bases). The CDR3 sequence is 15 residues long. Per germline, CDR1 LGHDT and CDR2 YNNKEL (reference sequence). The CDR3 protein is CARSQDSGHYSPLHF. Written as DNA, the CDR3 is TGTGCCAGAAGCCAAGATAGCGGACACTATTCACCCCTCCACTTT.

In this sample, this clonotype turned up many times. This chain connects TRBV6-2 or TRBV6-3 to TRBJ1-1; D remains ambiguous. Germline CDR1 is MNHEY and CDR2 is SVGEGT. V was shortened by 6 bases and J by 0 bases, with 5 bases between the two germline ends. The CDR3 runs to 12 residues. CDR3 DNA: TGTGCCAGCAGAGACCTGAACACTGAAGCTTTCTTT. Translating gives CASRDLNTEAFF.

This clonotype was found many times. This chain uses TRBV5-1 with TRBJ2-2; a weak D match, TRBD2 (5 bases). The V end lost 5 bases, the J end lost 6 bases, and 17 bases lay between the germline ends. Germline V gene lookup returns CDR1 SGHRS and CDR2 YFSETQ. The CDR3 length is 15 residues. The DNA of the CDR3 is TGCGCCAGCAGGGACGGCGCGGGTGTCCCCGGGGAGCTGTTTTTT. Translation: CASRDGAGVPGELFF.